The T cell receptor (beta chain) under discussion was sequenced for a study of identifying expanded T cells in peripheral blood. With 0 bases removed from V and 0 bases from J, the gap between germline ends came to 9 bases. CDR3 length equals 15 residues. The germline gives CDR1 SEHNR, CDR2 FQNEAQ (reference sequence). Collection occurred without any documented infections or immune events in donors. Findings of the study overall: Technical replicates showed around 1.2 changed clones; around two weeks about 16.4; four weeks 19.

On this clone: The antigen remains undetermined.

Some clones are missing from TCRdb's copy, which holds only in-frame ones; the method was immunoSEQ multiplex PCR. The data show 75,000 to 95,000 clones, roughly 89% seen once. The source of this sequence is a person aged 18-70 years in good health. The V and J genes are TRBV7-9 and TRBJ2-7; no reliable D call. Sequenced sample: blood. The CDR3 loop is CASSLASTASYEQYF. In DNA form, the CDR3 reads TGTGCCAGCAGCTTAGCGTCCACAGCCTCCTACGAGCAGTACTTC.